The sequence of this TCR beta chain was determined in a study of cytomegalovirus exposure and HLA in healthy donors. Across the study: Unique TCR beta sequences numbering 117 million came from 150 million to 200 million T cells in an earlier analysis.

Trimming removed 2 bases from V and 0 bases from J, with 8 bases in between. CDR1 is MNHEY and CDR2 is SVGAGI in the germline V gene. The CDR3 is 16 amino acids. The PCR had 60 Vbeta and 13 Jbeta primers. The assay was immunoSEQ multiplex PCR, and TCRdb's table has in-frame clones only and misses some. The sample lists 90,000 to 140,000 clones, roughly 79% seen once, with roughly 1.2% in the top ten. Study-level findings and limits: Earlier analysis found most TCR beta V segments productive about 87% or about 30% of the time. Some highly shared sequence variants likely arose as a pipeline artifact. Several of the most significant clusters appeared linked to common viral pathogens, based on a later analysis.

A remark on this clone: Its antigen is undetermined.

V usage is TRBV6-5 and J usage is TRBJ2-6; D uncertain. Sequences were obtained from PBMCs. The source of this sequence is a man aged 40-49 years in good health and CMV-seronegative. This CDR3 reads CASSYPSRSGANVLTF. CDR3 bases: TGTGCCAGCAGTTACCCGAGTCGCTCTGGGGCCAACGTCCTGACTTTC.